This is a list of T cell receptor beta chains from one sample in a study of T cell repertoires in cytomegalovirus infection. TCRdb re-derived calls from the reads in MiXCR, one entry per CDR3 protein. The sample includes hundreds of thousands of distinct CDR3 sequences, 35% of them seen just once. Sequencing was performed on PBMCs. The receptors were sampled from a human donor in good health (CMV status not recorded). Some clones in this sample may be carry-over from other donors' samples. Both conserved end residues are part of each CDR3. A D gene is named only where the DNA matches it firmly. The size field is filled for only some rows; it gives once, few, many or a size class.

clone size: few
J gene: TRBJ2-1
V gene: TRBV6-2/TRBV6-3
D gene: TRBD2
CDR3 DNA: TGTGCCAGCAGCGGGACTAGCGCCTACAATGAGCAGTTCTTC
CDR3 protein: CASSGTSAYNEQFF

clone size: -
J gene: TRBJ1-1
V gene: TRBV5-4
D gene: -
CDR3 DNA: TGTGCCAGCAGCTGGGGATGGTGGGGCACTGAAGATTTCTTT
CDR3 protein: CASSWGWWGTEDFF

clone size: -
J gene: TRBJ1-5
V gene: TRBV6-6
D gene: TRBD1
CDR3 DNA: TGTGCCAGCGAGACAGGGGGCAACTATCAGCCCCAGCATTTT
CDR3 protein: CASETGGNYQPQHF

clone size: -
J gene: TRBJ2-5
V gene: TRBV28
D gene: TRBD1
CDR3 DNA: TGTGCCAGCAGTTTAACAGGGGGCGTTGGGACCCAGTACTTC
CDR3 protein: CASSLTGGVGTQYF

clone size: few
J gene: TRBJ2-3
V gene: TRBV6-5
D gene: TRBD2
CDR3 DNA: TGTGCCAGCAGTTACGAGGCGGGAGGGTTCGCAGATACGCAGTATTTT
CDR3 protein: CASSYEAGGFADTQYF

clone size: -
J gene: TRBJ1-6
V gene: TRBV7-6
D gene: TRBD1
CDR3 DNA: TGTGCCAGCAGCTTAACAGGGGGCTTGGAACCCCTCCACTTT
CDR3 protein: CASSLTGGLEPLHF

clone size: few
J gene: TRBJ2-7
V gene: TRBV6-1
D gene: -
CDR3 DNA: TGTGCCAGCAGTGAAAAAGGGCAGGGCGAGCAGTACTTC
CDR3 protein: CASSEKGQGEQYF

clone size: -
J gene: TRBJ2-7
V gene: TRBV5-1
D gene: -
CDR3 DNA: TGCGCCAGCAGCATCGGACAGATGCCCTACGAGCAGTACTTC
CDR3 protein: CASSIGQMPYEQYF

clone size: -
J gene: TRBJ2-7
V gene: TRBV2
D gene: -
CDR3 DNA: TGTGCCAGCAGTGGGGCCTCCAGCTCCTACGAGCAGTACTTC
CDR3 protein: CASSGASSSYEQYF

clone size: -
J gene: TRBJ1-5
V gene: TRBV6-1
D gene: -
CDR3 DNA: TGTGCCAGCACGCCGTATAGCAATCAGCCCCAGCATTTT
CDR3 protein: CASTPYSNQPQHF

clone size: many
J gene: TRBJ1-2
V gene: TRBV7-2
D gene: -
CDR3 DNA: TGTGCCAGCAGCTTCCTGAGAGGAAAGGGGGAAGGCTACACCTTC
CDR3 protein: CASSFLRGKGEGYTF

clone size: -
J gene: TRBJ2-7
V gene: TRBV28
D gene: -
CDR3 DNA: TGTGCCAGCACTCTTCTCGGTGAGGACGAGCAGTACTTC
CDR3 protein: CASTLLGEDEQYF

clone size: -
J gene: TRBJ2-3
V gene: TRBV20-1
D gene: -
CDR3 DNA: TGCAGTGCTAACTGGGCTGAGGTGACAGATACGCAGTATTTT
CDR3 protein: CSANWAEVTDTQYF

clone size: few
J gene: TRBJ1-1
V gene: TRBV24-1
D gene: TRBD1
CDR3 DNA: TGTGCCACCCGCATCCAGGGGGTTAGGAGACCTATGAACACTGAAGCTTTCTTT
CDR3 protein: CATRIQGVRRPMNTEAFF

clone size: few
J gene: TRBJ1-4
V gene: TRBV6-6
D gene: -
CDR3 DNA: TGTGCCAGCAGTTGGGACTCGTTTAATGAAAAACTGTTTTTT
CDR3 protein: CASSWDSFNEKLFF

clone size: -
J gene: TRBJ1-2
V gene: TRBV6-6
D gene: -
CDR3 DNA: TGTGCCAGCAGTTACGAGGGAGACGGCTACACCTTC
CDR3 protein: CASSYEGDGYTF

clone size: few
J gene: TRBJ2-5
V gene: TRBV10-3
D gene: -
CDR3 DNA: TGTGCCATCAGTGCAGCCGAAGAGACCCAGTACTTC
CDR3 protein: CAISAAEETQYF

clone size: once
J gene: TRBJ2-1
V gene: TRBV7-8
D gene: TRBD2
CDR3 DNA: TGTGCCAGCAGCCCCGGGACTAGCCTCTACACTGAGCAGTTCTTC
CDR3 protein: CASSPGTSLYTEQFF

clone size: many
J gene: TRBJ2-1
V gene: TRBV7-2
D gene: -
CDR3 DNA: TGTGCCAGCAGCTTCCAGCAGACCTACAATGAGCAGTTCTTC
CDR3 protein: CASSFQQTYNEQFF

clone size: few
J gene: TRBJ1-1
V gene: TRBV10-3
D gene: -
CDR3 DNA: TGTGCCACAAAGGAGGCTCGGAGATTGAACACTGAAGCTTTCTTT
CDR3 protein: CATKEARRLNTEAFF

clone size: few
J gene: TRBJ2-5
V gene: TRBV7-7
D gene: -
CDR3 DNA: TGTGCTAGCAGCCTACCAGGGGACCAAGAGACCCAGTACTTC
CDR3 protein: CASSLPGDQETQYF

clone size: few
J gene: TRBJ1-2
V gene: TRBV6-5
D gene: TRBD1
CDR3 DNA: TGTGCCAGCAGTTACTCCGACAGGGGTGTTGGTGGCTACACCTTC
CDR3 protein: CASSYSDRGVGGYTF

clone size: few
J gene: TRBJ1-1
V gene: TRBV7-9
D gene: -
CDR3 DNA: TGTGCCAGCAGCCCCTCGAGAGGGGACGGCACTGAAGCTTTCTTT
CDR3 protein: CASSPSRGDGTEAFF

clone size: -
J gene: TRBJ2-2
V gene: TRBV5-6
D gene: -
CDR3 DNA: TGTGCCAGCAGTCCGGGAGACGCGAACACCGGGGAGCTGTTTTTT
CDR3 protein: CASSPGDANTGELFF

clone size: -
J gene: TRBJ1-2
V gene: TRBV7-9
D gene: TRBD1
CDR3 DNA: TGTGCCAGCAGGGAAGGACAGGGGCCCAACTATGTCTACACCTTC
CDR3 protein: CASREGQGPNYVYTF

clone size: -
J gene: TRBJ1-4
V gene: TRBV20-1
D gene: -
CDR3 DNA: TGCAGTGCTAGACCGGGCCGCGCAACTAATGAAAAACTGTTTTTT
CDR3 protein: CSARPGRATNEKLFF

clone size: few
J gene: TRBJ2-5
V gene: TRBV4-1
D gene: TRBD1
CDR3 DNA: TGCGCCAGCAGCCGCTGGACAGGCCAAGAGACCCAGTACTTC
CDR3 protein: CASSRWTGQETQYF